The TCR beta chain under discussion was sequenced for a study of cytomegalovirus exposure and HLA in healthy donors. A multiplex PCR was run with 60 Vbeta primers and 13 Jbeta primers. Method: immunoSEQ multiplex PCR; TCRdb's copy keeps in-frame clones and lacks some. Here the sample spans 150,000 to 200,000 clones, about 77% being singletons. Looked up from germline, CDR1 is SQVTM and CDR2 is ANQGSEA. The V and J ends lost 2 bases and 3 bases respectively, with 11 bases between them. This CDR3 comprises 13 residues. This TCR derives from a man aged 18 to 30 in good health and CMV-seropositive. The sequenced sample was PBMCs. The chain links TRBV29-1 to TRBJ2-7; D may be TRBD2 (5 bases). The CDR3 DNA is TGCAGCGTTGAACAGGAGGAGAACTACGAGCAGTACTTC. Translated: CSVEQEENYEQYF.